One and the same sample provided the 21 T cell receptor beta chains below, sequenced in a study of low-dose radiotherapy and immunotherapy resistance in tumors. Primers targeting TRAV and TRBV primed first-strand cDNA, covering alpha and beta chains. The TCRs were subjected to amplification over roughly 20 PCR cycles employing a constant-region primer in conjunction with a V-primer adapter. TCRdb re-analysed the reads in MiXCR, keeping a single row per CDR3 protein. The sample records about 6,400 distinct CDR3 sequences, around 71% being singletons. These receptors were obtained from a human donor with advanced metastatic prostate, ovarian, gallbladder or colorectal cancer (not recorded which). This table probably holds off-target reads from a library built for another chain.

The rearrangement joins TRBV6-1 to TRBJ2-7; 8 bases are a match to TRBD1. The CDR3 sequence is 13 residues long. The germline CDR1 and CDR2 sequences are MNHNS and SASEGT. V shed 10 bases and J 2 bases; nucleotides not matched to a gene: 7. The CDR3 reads CAIAGQDTYEQYF. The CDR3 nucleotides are TGTGCCATTGCGGGACAGGACACCTACGAGCAGTACTTC.

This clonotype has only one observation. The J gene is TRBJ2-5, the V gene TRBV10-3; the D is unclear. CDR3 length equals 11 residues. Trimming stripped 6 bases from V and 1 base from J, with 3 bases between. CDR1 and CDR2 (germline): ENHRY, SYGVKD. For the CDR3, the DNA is TGTGCCATCAGCACCCAAGAGACCCAGTACTTC. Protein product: CAISTQETQYF.

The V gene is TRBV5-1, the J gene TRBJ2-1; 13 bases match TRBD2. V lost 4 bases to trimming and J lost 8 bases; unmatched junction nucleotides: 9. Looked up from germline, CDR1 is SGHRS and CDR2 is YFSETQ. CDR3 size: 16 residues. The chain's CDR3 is CASSLRTSGSGDEQFF. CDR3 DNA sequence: TGCGCCAGCAGCCTTCGGACTAGCGGGAGTGGCGATGAGCAGTTCTTC.

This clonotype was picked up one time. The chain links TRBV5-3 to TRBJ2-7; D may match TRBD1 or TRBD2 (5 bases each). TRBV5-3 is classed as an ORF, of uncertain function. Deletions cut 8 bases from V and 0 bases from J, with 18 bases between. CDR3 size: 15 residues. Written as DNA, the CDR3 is TGTGCCAGCAGCCGAGGGGCAGCTAGCTCCTACGAGCAGTACTTC. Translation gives CASSRGAASSYEQYF.

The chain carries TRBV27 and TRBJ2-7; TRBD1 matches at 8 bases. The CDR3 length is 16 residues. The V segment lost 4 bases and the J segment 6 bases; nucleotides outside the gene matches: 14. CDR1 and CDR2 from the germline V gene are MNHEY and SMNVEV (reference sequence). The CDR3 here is CASSYRGAGESGEQYF. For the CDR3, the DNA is TGTGCCAGCAGTTACAGGGGGGCAGGGGAGAGCGGCGAGCAGTACTTC.

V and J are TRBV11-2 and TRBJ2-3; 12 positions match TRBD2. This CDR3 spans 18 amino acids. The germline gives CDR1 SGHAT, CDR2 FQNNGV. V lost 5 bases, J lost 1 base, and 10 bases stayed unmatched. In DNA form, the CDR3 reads TGTGCCAGCAGCGCGACTAGCGGGAGAGGTGGGGGCACAGATACGCAGTATTTT. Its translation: CASSATSGRGGGTDTQYF.

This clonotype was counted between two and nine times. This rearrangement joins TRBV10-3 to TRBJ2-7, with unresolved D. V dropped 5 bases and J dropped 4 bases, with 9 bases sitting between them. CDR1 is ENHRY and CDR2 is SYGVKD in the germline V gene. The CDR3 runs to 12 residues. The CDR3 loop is CAISFDHYEQYF. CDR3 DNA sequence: TGTGCCATCAGTTTCGACCATTACGAGCAGTACTTC.

The CDR3: CASSPPGPKETQYF. The DNA for the CDR3 is TGTGCCAGCTCACCACCGGGACCGAAAGAGACCCAGTACTTC. The V call is TRBV18, the J call TRBJ2-5; D may be TRBD1 or TRBD2 (5 bases each). Germline loops: CDR1 KGHSH, CDR2 LQKENI. V was shortened by 0 bases and J by 3 bases, with 8 bases between the two germline ends. CDR3 length equals 14 residues.

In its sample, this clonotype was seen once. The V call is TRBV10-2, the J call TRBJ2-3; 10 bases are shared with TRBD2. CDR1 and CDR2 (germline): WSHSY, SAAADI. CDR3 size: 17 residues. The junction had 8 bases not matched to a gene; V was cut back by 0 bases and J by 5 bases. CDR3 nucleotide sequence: TGCGCCAGCAGTGAGTCGGCTAGCGGGAGAGTTGGAGATACGCAGTATTTT. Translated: CASSESASGRVGDTQYF.

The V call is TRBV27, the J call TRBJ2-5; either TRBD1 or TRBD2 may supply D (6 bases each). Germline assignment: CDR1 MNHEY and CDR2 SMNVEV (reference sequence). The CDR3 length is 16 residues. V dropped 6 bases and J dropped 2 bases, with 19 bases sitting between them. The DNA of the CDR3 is TGTGCCAGCAGCCCACATCTGGGGGGCTTACAAGAGACCCAGTACTTC. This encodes CASSPHLGGLQETQYF.

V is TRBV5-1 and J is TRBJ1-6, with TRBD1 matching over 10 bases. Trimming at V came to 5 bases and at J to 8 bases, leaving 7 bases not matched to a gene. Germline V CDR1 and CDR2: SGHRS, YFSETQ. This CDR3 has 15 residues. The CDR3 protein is CASSLFGQGDSPLHF. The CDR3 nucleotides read TGCGCCAGCAGTTTGTTTGGACAGGGGGATTCACCCCTCCACTTT.

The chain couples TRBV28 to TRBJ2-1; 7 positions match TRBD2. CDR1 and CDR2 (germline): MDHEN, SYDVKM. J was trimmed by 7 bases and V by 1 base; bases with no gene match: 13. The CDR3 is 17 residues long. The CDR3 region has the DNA TGTGCCAGCAGTTTATTTGTGGGAGGGCCCTCGGGAAATGAGCAGTTCTTC. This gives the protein CASSLFVGGPSGNEQFF.

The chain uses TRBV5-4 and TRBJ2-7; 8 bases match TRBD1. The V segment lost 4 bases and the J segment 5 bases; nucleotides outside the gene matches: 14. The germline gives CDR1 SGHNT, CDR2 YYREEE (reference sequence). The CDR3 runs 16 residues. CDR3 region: CASSVTGAKQEHEQYF. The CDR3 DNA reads TGTGCCAGCAGCGTGACAGGGGCGAAGCAAGAACACGAGCAGTACTTC.

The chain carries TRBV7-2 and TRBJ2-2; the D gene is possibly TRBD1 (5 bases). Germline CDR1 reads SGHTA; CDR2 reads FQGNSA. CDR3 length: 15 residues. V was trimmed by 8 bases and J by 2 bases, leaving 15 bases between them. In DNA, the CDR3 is TGTGCCAGCGAAATCCAGGGCCCAAACACCGGGGAGCTGTTTTTT. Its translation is CASEIQGPNTGELFF.

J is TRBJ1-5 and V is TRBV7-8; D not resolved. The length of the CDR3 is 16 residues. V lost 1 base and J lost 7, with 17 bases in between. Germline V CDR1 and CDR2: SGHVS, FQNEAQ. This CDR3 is CASSLEVGREGQPQHF. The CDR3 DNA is TGTGCCAGCAGCTTAGAGGTGGGTCGTGAGGGCCAGCCCCAGCATTTT.

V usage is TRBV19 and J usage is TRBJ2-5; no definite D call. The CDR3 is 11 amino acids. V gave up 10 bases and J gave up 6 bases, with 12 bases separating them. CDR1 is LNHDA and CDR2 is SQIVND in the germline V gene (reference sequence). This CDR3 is CATSLTQTQYF. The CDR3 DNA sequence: TGTGCCACCTCTCTTACCCAGACCCAGTACTTC.

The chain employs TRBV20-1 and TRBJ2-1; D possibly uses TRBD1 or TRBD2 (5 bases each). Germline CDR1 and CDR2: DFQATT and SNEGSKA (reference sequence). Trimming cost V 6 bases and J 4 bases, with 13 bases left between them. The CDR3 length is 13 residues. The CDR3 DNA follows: TGCAGTGCCGACCCGGGGCGATACAATGAGCAGTTCTTC. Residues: CSADPGRYNEQFF.

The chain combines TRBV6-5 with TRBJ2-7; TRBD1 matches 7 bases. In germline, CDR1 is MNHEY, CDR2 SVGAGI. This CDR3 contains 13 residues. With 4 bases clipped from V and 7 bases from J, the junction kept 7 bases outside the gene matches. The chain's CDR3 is CASSSNRGGEQYF. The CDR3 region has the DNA TGTGCCAGCAGTTCCAACAGGGGTGGGGAGCAGTACTTC.

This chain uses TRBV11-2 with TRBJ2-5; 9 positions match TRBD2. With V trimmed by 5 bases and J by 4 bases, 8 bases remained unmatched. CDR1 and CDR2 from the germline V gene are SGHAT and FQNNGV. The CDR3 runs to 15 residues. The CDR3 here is CASSAGTLAGETQYF. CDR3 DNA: TGTGCCAGCAGCGCCGGGACACTAGCGGGAGAGACCCAGTACTTC.

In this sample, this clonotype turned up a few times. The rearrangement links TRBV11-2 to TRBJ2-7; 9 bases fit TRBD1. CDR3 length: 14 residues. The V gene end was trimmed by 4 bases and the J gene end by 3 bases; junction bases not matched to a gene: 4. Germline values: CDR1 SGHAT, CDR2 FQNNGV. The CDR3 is CASSSGQGSYEQYF. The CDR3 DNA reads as TGTGCCAGCAGCTCGGGACAGGGCAGCTACGAGCAGTACTTC.

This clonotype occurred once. The CDR3 DNA reads TGCAGCGTCCTGGACACTCGGGGCCCCTATGGCTACACCTTC. Its protein product is CSVLDTRGPYGYTF. V and J are TRBV29-1 and TRBJ1-2, with D tentatively TRBD1 (5 bases). The germline V gene encodes CDR1 SQVTM and CDR2 ANQGSEA. There are 14 residues in the CDR3. Between the trimmed V and J ends, which lost 6 bases and 4 bases, there was a span of 18 bases.